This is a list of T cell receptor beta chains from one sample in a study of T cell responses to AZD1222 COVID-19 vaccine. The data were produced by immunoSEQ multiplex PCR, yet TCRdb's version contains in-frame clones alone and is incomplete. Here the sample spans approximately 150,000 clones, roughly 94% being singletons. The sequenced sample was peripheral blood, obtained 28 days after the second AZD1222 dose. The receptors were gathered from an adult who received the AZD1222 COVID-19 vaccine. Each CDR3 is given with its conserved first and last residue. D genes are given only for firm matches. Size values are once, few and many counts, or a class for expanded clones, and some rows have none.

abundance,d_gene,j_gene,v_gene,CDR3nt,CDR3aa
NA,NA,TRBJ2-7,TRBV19,TGTGCCAGGACTATACCACTTATCTCCTACGAGCAGTACTTC,CARTIPLISYEQYF
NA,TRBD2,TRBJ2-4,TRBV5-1,TGCGCCAGCAGCCCACTAGCGGGGGCTTCGAGTGGGAACATTCAGTACTTC,CASSPLAGASSGNIQYF
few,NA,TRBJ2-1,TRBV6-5,TGTGCCAGCAGTCCCAGGGGGGGCGTCTACAATGAGCAGTTCTTC,CASSPRGGVYNEQFF
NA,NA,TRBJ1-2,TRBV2,TGTGCCGGACATCCAGGGCTGTATGGCTACACCTTC,CAGHPGLYGYTF
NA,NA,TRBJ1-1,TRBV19,TGTGCCAGTAGTTCCTATTATGGGGCTTTCTTT,CASSSYYGAFF
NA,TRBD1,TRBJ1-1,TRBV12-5,TGTGCTAGTGGCGGGACAGCCGCGAACACTGAAGCTTTCTTT,CASGGTAANTEAFF
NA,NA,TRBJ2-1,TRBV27,TGTGCCAGCAGTTTAAGGAGCTCCTACAATGAGCAGTTCTTC,CASSLRSSYNEQFF
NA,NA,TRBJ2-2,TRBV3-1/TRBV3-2,TGTGCCAGCAGCCAAAGACACACGAACACCGGGGAGCTGTTTTTT,CASSQRHTNTGELFF
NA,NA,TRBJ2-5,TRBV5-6,TGTGCCAGCAGCCAGGGACCGATGGGAGAGACCCAGTACTTC,CASSQGPMGETQYF
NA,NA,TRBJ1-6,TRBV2,TGTGCCAGCAGTGTACAGACAGGATATAATTCACCCCTCCACTTT,CASSVQTGYNSPLHF